A selection of T cell receptor beta chains follows, all from one sample in a study of cytomegalovirus exposure and HLA in healthy donors. TCRdb's copy holds only in-frame clones and misses some; the assay was immunoSEQ multiplex PCR. The data show around 250,000 clones, about 92% seen once. Specimen: PBMCs. These receptors were obtained from a woman in her 30s in good health and CMV-seronegative. Each CDR3 is given with its conserved first and last residue. The D gene is left open where the match is weak. The size entry is marked missing in some rows and otherwise reads once, few, many or a size class.

abundance	j_gene	d_gene	v_gene	CDR3nt	CDR3aa
NA	TRBJ2-1	TRBD2	TRBV6-1	TGTGCCAGCAGTCAAGGACTAGCGGGTATACCAGCCTACAATGAGCAGTTCTTC	CASSQGLAGIPAYNEQFF
NA	TRBJ1-4	NA	TRBV28	TGTGCCAGCAGGACCCGGACCCGAGCAACTAATGAAAAACTGTTTTTT	CASRTRTRATNEKLFF
NA	TRBJ2-7	NA	TRBV10-2	TGCGCCAGCAAAGTAGGCAGCTCCTACGAGCAGTACTTC	CASKVGSSYEQYF
NA	TRBJ2-7	TRBD1	TRBV7-6	TGTGCCAGCAGCCTAGGGGACAGGGCATCTAACGAGCAGTACTTC	CASSLGDRASNEQYF
NA	TRBJ2-7	TRBD1	TRBV6-5	TGTGCCAGCAGTTCCGGGACAGGGAGCTCCTACGAGCAGTACTTC	CASSSGTGSSYEQYF
NA	TRBJ1-5	TRBD1	TRBV9	TGTGCCAGCAGCGTAGGACAGGGGGGCAATCAGCCCCAGCATTTT	CASSVGQGGNQPQHF
NA	TRBJ1-5	TRBD1	TRBV4-3	TGCGCCAGCAGCAAGGACAGGGCTCCCGGTCAGCCCCAGCATTTT	CASSKDRAPGQPQHF
NA	TRBJ2-5	NA	TRBV5-4	TGTGCCAGCAGCTTAGGGGTCCAAGAGACCCAGTACTTC	CASSLGVQETQYF
NA	TRBJ2-1	NA	TRBV29-1	TGCAGCGGACATCGGGCCACTGAGCAGTTCTTC	CSGHRATEQFF
NA	TRBJ2-2	NA	TRBV6-1	TGTGCCAGCTCTAAAAGCACCGGGGAGCTGTTTTTT	CASSKSTGELFF
NA	TRBJ2-2	TRBD1	TRBV15	TGTGCCACCAGCCCACAGGGGGTTGCCCCCGGGGAGCTGTTTTTT	CATSPQGVAPGELFF
NA	TRBJ2-7	TRBD2	TRBV7-2	TGTGCCAGCAGCGAATACACCGGGACTAGTCGGGAGCAGTACTTC	CASSEYTGTSREQYF
NA	TRBJ1-1	TRBD1	TRBV5-6	TGTGCCAGCAGCGGACAGGGACCCACTGAAGCTTTCTTT	CASSGQGPTEAFF
NA	TRBJ2-7	NA	TRBV29-1	TGCAGCGTTGGGACATCCGCCTACGAGCAGTACTTC	CSVGTSAYEQYF
NA	TRBJ2-3	NA	TRBV6-1	TGTGCCAGCAGTGCTTCTCTGGCGCTTAGCACAGATACGCAGTATTTT	CASSASLALSTDTQYF
NA	TRBJ2-7	NA	TRBV9	TGTGCCAGCAGACCGGGCGCGGGTTCCTACGAGCAGTACTTC	CASRPGAGSYEQYF
NA	TRBJ2-1	TRBD1	TRBV4-3	TGCGCCAGCAGCCTAAACAGGGGGCATTACAATGAGCAGTTCTTC	CASSLNRGHYNEQFF
NA	TRBJ2-7	TRBD1	TRBV7-2	TGTGCCAGCAGTTCTGGGACAGGGCTCTACGAGCAGTACTTC	CASSSGTGLYEQYF
NA	TRBJ1-1	NA	TRBV5-1	TGCGCCAGCAGCTTGGGATATACAGGGAACACTGAAGCTTTCTTT	CASSLGYTGNTEAFF
NA	TRBJ2-1	TRBD2	TRBV4-3	TGCGCCAGCAGCCAAGATTGGGCTAGCGGAAACAATGAGCAGTTCTTC	CASSQDWASGNNEQFF
NA	TRBJ2-5	NA	TRBV5-1	TGCGCCAGCAGCTTGGCTGGGGAGGCGACCCAGTACTTC	CASSLAGEATQYF
NA	TRBJ2-7	TRBD1	TRBV5-6	TGTGCCAGCAGGGTACGGGGGACAGGGATCTACGAGCAGTACTTC	CASRVRGTGIYEQYF
NA	TRBJ2-2	NA	TRBV2	TGTGCCAGCAGTTACGGGGGGCGCGGCACCGGGGAGCTGTTTTTT	CASSYGGRGTGELFF
NA	TRBJ2-1	NA	TRBV27	TGTGCCAGCAGTTCTACCGGGGTGGACAATGAGCAGTTCTTC	CASSSTGVDNEQFF
NA	TRBJ2-5	NA	TRBV2	TGTGCCAGCGTGGTCGAAGGGAAGCAAGAGACCCAGTACTTC	CASVVEGKQETQYF
NA	TRBJ2-7	NA	TRBV11-3	TGTGCCAGCAGCTTAGAGCAGGGTAGGCTCCACGAGCAGTACTTC	CASSLEQGRLHEQYF
NA	TRBJ2-7	NA	TRBV27	TGTGCCAGCAGCCCGAGGGGCCCGCACGAGCAGTACTTC	CASSPRGPHEQYF
few	TRBJ1-2	NA	TRBV10-3	TGTGCCATCAGTGAACTTGGGGTGAGCTATGGCTACACCTTC	CAISELGVSYGYTF
once	TRBJ2-5	TRBD1	TRBV5-4	TGTGCCAGCAGCCTAGGGACAGTTCAAGAGACCCAGTACTTC	CASSLGTVQETQYF
once	TRBJ2-4	TRBD2	TRBV18	TGTGCCAGCTCACCACCGGGACTAGCGGGAGGTCGGAGAAACATTCAGTACTTC	CASSPPGLAGGRRNIQYF
NA	TRBJ2-7	NA	TRBV11-2	TGTGCCAGCAGCCCGGGCCTAGTGGGTTACGAGCAGTACTTC	CASSPGLVGYEQYF
NA	TRBJ1-5	TRBD1	TRBV7-8	TGTGCCAGCAGCAGCGGGACAGCCTCCTACTATCAGCCCCAGCATTTT	CASSSGTASYYQPQHF
NA	TRBJ2-1	TRBD2	TRBV19	TGTGCCAGTAGTATAATGTCTAGCGGGAGGGCTGGGAATGAGCAGTTCTTC	CASSIMSSGRAGNEQFF
NA	TRBJ2-3	NA	TRBV19	TGTGCCAGTAGTATCCTGGCACCGCCGGCAGATACGCAGTATTTT	CASSILAPPADTQYF
NA	TRBJ2-7	NA	TRBV18	TGTGCCAGCTCACCCTTGGACAGACTATTAACCTACGAGCAGTACTTC	CASSPLDRLLTYEQYF
NA	TRBJ2-1	TRBD2	TRBV4-3	TGCGCCAGCAGCCAAGTGGTAGCGGGAGCGACATCCTACAATGAGCAGTTCTTC	CASSQVVAGATSYNEQFF
NA	TRBJ1-3	NA	TRBV4-1	TGCGCCAGCAGCCAAGCTGGGGGCTCTGGAAACACCATATATTTT	CASSQAGGSGNTIYF
NA	TRBJ2-3	NA	TRBV4-2	TGTGCCAGCAGCCAAGCCCCAACAGGAGGAACCCGCACAGATACGCAGTATTTT	CASSQAPTGGTRTDTQYF
NA	TRBJ2-7	NA	TRBV4-1	TGCGCCAGCAGCCACCTCCGCGGCTACGAGCAGTACTTC	CASSHLRGYEQYF
NA	TRBJ2-1	TRBD2	TRBV11-2	TGTGCCAGCAGCTCCGGACTAGCGGGAGGGGGGGAGCAGTTCTTC	CASSSGLAGGGEQFF
NA	TRBJ1-2	TRBD1	TRBV28	TGTGCCAGCACCCCGGGACAGGGGACACGGGGCTACACCTTC	CASTPGQGTRGYTF
NA	TRBJ2-6	NA	TRBV27	TGTGCCAGCAGTTCCACCAGGTTCTCTGGGGCCAACGTCCTGACTTTC	CASSSTRFSGANVLTF
NA	TRBJ2-7	TRBD1	TRBV7-8	TGTGCCAGCAGCTTAGAGACAGGGGGTTACGAGCAGTACTTC	CASSLETGGYEQYF
NA	TRBJ2-3	NA	TRBV9	TGTGCCAGCAGCGTAGGGGTAGATACGCAGTATTTT	CASSVGVDTQYF
NA	TRBJ1-5	NA	TRBV27	TGTGCCAGCAGTTTAAGGAGGGATAGCAATCAGCCCCAGCATTTT	CASSLRRDSNQPQHF
NA	TRBJ1-1	TRBD1	TRBV5-6	TGTGCCAGCACGCAGGGACAGGGAGTCACTGAAGCTTTCTTT	CASTQGQGVTEAFF
NA	TRBJ2-5	NA	TRBV7-2	TGTGCCAGCAGCTTAACCTCGGGGGCGGAGACCCAGTACTTC	CASSLTSGAETQYF
NA	TRBJ2-1	TRBD2	TRBV7-9	TGTGCCAGCAGCTCAGATGCTAGCGGGAGGGATGAGCAGTTCTTC	CASSSDASGRDEQFF
NA	TRBJ2-1	NA	TRBV4-3	TGCGCCAGCAGCCAAGTCTTGTGGGCTAGTGGAGTTAGCTCCTACAATGAGCAGTTCTTC	CASSQVLWASGVSSYNEQFF
NA	TRBJ2-1	NA	TRBV5-4	TGTGCCAGCAGCCCAGTTACAGCCTACAATGAGCAGTTCTTC	CASSPVTAYNEQFF
once	TRBJ2-6	NA	TRBV5-6	TGTGCCAGCAGCTTGGTAGGGGGGGCGCAATCTGGGGCCAACGTCCTGACTTTC	CASSLVGGAQSGANVLTF
NA	TRBJ2-3	NA	TRBV27	TGTGCCAGCAGTTCAACCCGAATATCCCAGCGGGATACGCAGTATTTT	CASSSTRISQRDTQYF
few	TRBJ1-2	NA	TRBV4-2	TGTGCCAGCAGCCAAACAGGGCCGGATGGCTACACCTTC	CASSQTGPDGYTF